This T cell receptor (beta chain) came from a study of beta chain features in type 1 diabetes. Points from the study as a whole: TCRB repertoires of naive, central memory and Treg cells appeared more similar among patients than among healthy donors.

The junction had 4 bases not matched to a gene; V was cut back by 5 bases and J by 4 bases. CDR1 and CDR2 (germline): MDHEN, SYDVKM. There are 14 residues in the CDR3. Since all of the isolated RNA was reverse transcribed, expressed TCRB transcripts were what got sequenced. Sequencing was performed with immunoSEQ multiplex PCR; in TCRdb, only in-frame clones are kept and a portion is missing. The table shows about 900,000 clones, with around a sixth occurring only once. This clone was recorded a few times. The antigen remains undetermined. V gene TRBV28 combines with J gene TRBJ1-2; 10 bases map to TRBD1. This sequence originates from a woman under 30 in good health. The sequencing sample was made of naive CD4+ T cells from blood. CDR3 sequence (DNA): TGTGCCAGCAGTGGGGACAGGGGTTTCTATGGCTACACCTTC. This codes for CASSGDRGFYGYTF.